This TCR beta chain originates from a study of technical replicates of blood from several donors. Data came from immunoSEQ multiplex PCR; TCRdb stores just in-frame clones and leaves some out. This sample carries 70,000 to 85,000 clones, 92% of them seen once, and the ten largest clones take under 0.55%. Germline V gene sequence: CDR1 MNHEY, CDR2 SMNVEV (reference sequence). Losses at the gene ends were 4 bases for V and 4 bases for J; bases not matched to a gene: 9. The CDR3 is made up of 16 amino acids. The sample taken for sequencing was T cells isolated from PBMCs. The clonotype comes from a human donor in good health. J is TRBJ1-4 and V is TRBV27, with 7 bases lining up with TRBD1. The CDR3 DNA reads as TGTGCCAGCAGTTCAATTGGGACAGATGTTAATGAAAAACTGTTTTTT. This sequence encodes CASSSIGTDVNEKLFF. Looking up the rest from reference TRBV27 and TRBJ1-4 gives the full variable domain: EAQVTQNPRYLITVTGKKLTVTCSQNMNHEYMSWYRQDPGLGLRQIYYSMNVEVTDKGDVPEGYKVSRKEKRNFPLILESPSPNQTSLYFCASSSIGTDVNEKLFFGSGTQLSVL.